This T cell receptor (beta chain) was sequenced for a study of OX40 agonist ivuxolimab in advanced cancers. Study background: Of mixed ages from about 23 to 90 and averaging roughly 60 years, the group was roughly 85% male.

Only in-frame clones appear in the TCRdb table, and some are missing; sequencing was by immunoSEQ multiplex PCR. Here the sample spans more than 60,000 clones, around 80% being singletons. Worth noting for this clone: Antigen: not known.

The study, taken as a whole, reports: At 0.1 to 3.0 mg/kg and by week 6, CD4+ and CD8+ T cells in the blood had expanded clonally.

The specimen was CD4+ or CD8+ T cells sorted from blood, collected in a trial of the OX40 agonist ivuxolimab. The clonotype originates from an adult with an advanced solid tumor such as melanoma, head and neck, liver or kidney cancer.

The CDR3 nucleotides read TGCGCCAGCAGCCCACAGGGGATGAACACTGAAGCTTTCTTT. Translated: CASSPQGMNTEAFF. The V and J genes are TRBV5-1 and TRBJ1-1; 7 nucleotides match TRBD1. This CDR3 region has 14 residues. Looked up from germline, CDR1 is SGHRS and CDR2 is YFSETQ. The J segment lost 0 bases and the V segment lost 4 bases, leaving 3 bases of the junction unmatched.